These T cell receptor beta chains were read from a single sample in a study of OX40 agonist ivuxolimab in advanced cancers. Sequencing used immunoSEQ multiplex PCR; TCRdb keeps in-frame clones, though not all of them. This sample has around 94,000 clones; roughly 89% occur once, and the top ten carry approximately 0.78%. Sequencing was performed on CD4+ or CD8+ T cells sorted from blood, taken in a trial of the OX40 agonist ivuxolimab. Receptor source: an adult with an advanced solid tumor such as melanoma, head and neck, liver or kidney cancer. Each CDR3 is given with its conserved first and last residue. A D gene is named only where the DNA matches it firmly. Clone size is stated in some rows and not others, as once, few, many or a class when expanded.

CDR3 DNA: TGTGCCAGCAGCCGCAGACTAAGGGCCAATGAGCAGTTCTTC; CDR3 protein: CASSRRLRANEQFF; D gene: NA; J gene: TRBJ2-1; clone size: NA; V gene: TRBV7-2
CDR3 DNA: TGTGCCAGCAGTTTAGGAGCTACGCCCCCAGATACGCAGTATTTT; CDR3 protein: CASSLGATPPDTQYF; D gene: NA; J gene: TRBJ2-3; clone size: NA; V gene: TRBV27
CDR3 DNA: TGTGCCAGTAGTATCGGCCTCTCTAATGAAAAACTGTTTTTT; CDR3 protein: CASSIGLSNEKLFF; D gene: NA; J gene: TRBJ1-4; clone size: NA; V gene: TRBV19
CDR3 DNA: TGTGCCAGCAGTCAGCGAGAGACCCAGTACTTC; CDR3 protein: CASSQRETQYF; D gene: NA; J gene: TRBJ2-5; clone size: NA; V gene: TRBV7-9
CDR3 DNA: TGTGCCAGTAGTACATCCCAGCGGCGGTCTGGCTACACCTTC; CDR3 protein: CASSTSQRRSGYTF; D gene: NA; J gene: TRBJ1-2; clone size: NA; V gene: TRBV19
CDR3 DNA: TGTGCCTGGACCGGGGGGGCGAGCCCCGCCACAGATACGCAGTATTTT; CDR3 protein: CAWTGGASPATDTQYF; D gene: TRBD2; J gene: TRBJ2-3; clone size: NA; V gene: TRBV30
CDR3 DNA: TGTGCCAGCAGCTTAGGGACGGCTACCCGATACAATGAGCAGTTCTTC; CDR3 protein: CASSLGTATRYNEQFF; D gene: NA; J gene: TRBJ2-1; clone size: NA; V gene: TRBV7-2
CDR3 DNA: TGTGCCAGCAGTGGGACAGGGCAATCGAGAGGGGAGACCCAGTACTTC; CDR3 protein: CASSGTGQSRGETQYF; D gene: TRBD1; J gene: TRBJ2-5; clone size: NA; V gene: TRBV11-1
CDR3 DNA: TGTGCCAGCAGCGTAGAGGGAGGGATTCAGCCCCAGCATTTT; CDR3 protein: CASSVEGGIQPQHF; D gene: NA; J gene: TRBJ1-5; clone size: NA; V gene: TRBV9
CDR3 DNA: TGTGCCAGCAGTCTGGCAAGGGGGCGACGGGGCTACACCTTC; CDR3 protein: CASSLARGRRGYTF; D gene: TRBD1; J gene: TRBJ1-2; clone size: NA; V gene: TRBV6-5
CDR3 DNA: TGTGCCAGCAGTTCCGTGGACAGGGGACCTAACACCGGGGAGCTGTTTTTT; CDR3 protein: CASSSVDRGPNTGELFF; D gene: TRBD1; J gene: TRBJ2-2; clone size: NA; V gene: TRBV28
CDR3 DNA: TGTGCCAGCAGTGGCTTTGTCCTCTCTGGAAACACCATATATTTT; CDR3 protein: CASSGFVLSGNTIYF; D gene: NA; J gene: TRBJ1-3; clone size: few; V gene: TRBV2
CDR3 DNA: TGTGCCAGCAGCCCTGGGGGTAGCAATCAGCCCCAGCATTTT; CDR3 protein: CASSPGGSNQPQHF; D gene: NA; J gene: TRBJ1-5; clone size: few; V gene: TRBV28
CDR3 DNA: TGTGCCAGCAGCCTACCCCAGGGGAACACTGAAGCTTTCTTT; CDR3 protein: CASSLPQGNTEAFF; D gene: NA; J gene: TRBJ1-1; clone size: NA; V gene: TRBV7-2
CDR3 DNA: TGCGCCTTTGGGGAGGGGCTGGGCACAGATACGCAGTATTTT; CDR3 protein: CAFGEGLGTDTQYF; D gene: TRBD2; J gene: TRBJ2-3; clone size: NA; V gene: TRBV10-1
CDR3 DNA: TGTGCCAGCAGTGACCAGGGTCAGGTAGATGAGCAGTTCTTC; CDR3 protein: CASSDQGQVDEQFF; D gene: NA; J gene: TRBJ2-1; clone size: NA; V gene: TRBV2
CDR3 DNA: TGTGCCAGTAGTGGGCGGAGGGGCACTGAAGCTTTCTTT; CDR3 protein: CASSGRRGTEAFF; D gene: NA; J gene: TRBJ1-1; clone size: NA; V gene: TRBV19
CDR3 DNA: TGCAGCGTTGATGGGCCAACTAATGAAAAACTGTTTTTT; CDR3 protein: CSVDGPTNEKLFF; D gene: NA; J gene: TRBJ1-4; clone size: NA; V gene: TRBV29-1
CDR3 DNA: TGTGCCAGCAGCCATGGACTAGCGGTAGAGACCCAGTACTTC; CDR3 protein: CASSHGLAVETQYF; D gene: TRBD2; J gene: TRBJ2-5; clone size: NA; V gene: TRBV7-2
CDR3 DNA: TGTGCCAGTAGTATCCAGCATACCGGGGAGCTGTTTTTT; CDR3 protein: CASSIQHTGELFF; D gene: NA; J gene: TRBJ2-2; clone size: NA; V gene: TRBV19
CDR3 DNA: TGTGCCAGCAGCACAGGGACGAGCACCTACAATGAGCAGTTCTTC; CDR3 protein: CASSTGTSTYNEQFF; D gene: NA; J gene: TRBJ2-1; clone size: NA; V gene: TRBV9
CDR3 DNA: TGTGCCAGCAGTTACGGGACAGGGGGCCTCGGCGAGCAGTACTTC; CDR3 protein: CASSYGTGGLGEQYF; D gene: TRBD1; J gene: TRBJ2-7; clone size: NA; V gene: TRBV6-6
CDR3 DNA: TGTGCCTGGGCCCTTAATGAAAAACTGTTTTTT; CDR3 protein: CAWALNEKLFF; D gene: NA; J gene: TRBJ1-4; clone size: NA; V gene: TRBV30
CDR3 DNA: TGTGCCAGCAGCTCCCCAGGGTCTACAGATACGCAGTATTTT; CDR3 protein: CASSSPGSTDTQYF; D gene: NA; J gene: TRBJ2-3; clone size: once; V gene: TRBV7-3
CDR3 DNA: TGCGCCAGCAGCCAAGATTTGGGGCAGCAGGGACATCCCTACGAGCAGTACTTC; CDR3 protein: CASSQDLGQQGHPYEQYF; D gene: NA; J gene: TRBJ2-7; clone size: NA; V gene: TRBV4-3
CDR3 DNA: TGCGCCAGCAGCTCCCAGGGAGAGGGCTACACCTTC; CDR3 protein: CASSSQGEGYTF; D gene: NA; J gene: TRBJ1-2; clone size: NA; V gene: TRBV5-1
CDR3 DNA: TGTGCCAGCAGTTACAGAACGACAGGACGCTATAGCTACACCTTC; CDR3 protein: CASSYRTTGRYSYTF; D gene: NA; J gene: TRBJ1-2; clone size: once; V gene: TRBV6-5
CDR3 DNA: TGTGCCAGCAGCATACAAGCGGGGGGAGACACAGATACGCAGTATTTT; CDR3 protein: CASSIQAGGDTDTQYF; D gene: TRBD2; J gene: TRBJ2-3; clone size: NA; V gene: TRBV5-4
CDR3 DNA: TGTGCCAGCAGCTTAAGTACAGGGGGCAATCAGCCCCAGCATTTT; CDR3 protein: CASSLSTGGNQPQHF; D gene: TRBD1; J gene: TRBJ1-5; clone size: NA; V gene: TRBV7-3
CDR3 DNA: TGTGCCAGCAGCCTGCGGACTAGCGGGATCTACGAGACCCAGTACTTC; CDR3 protein: CASSLRTSGIYETQYF; D gene: TRBD2; J gene: TRBJ2-5; clone size: NA; V gene: TRBV11-3
CDR3 DNA: TGCGCCAGCAGCCTTAGCCCGGGACAGACAGGCACAGATACGCAGTATTTT; CDR3 protein: CASSLSPGQTGTDTQYF; D gene: TRBD1; J gene: TRBJ2-3; clone size: NA; V gene: TRBV4-1
CDR3 DNA: TGTGCCAGCAGTGAACCAGAGCAGCCCCAGCATTTT; CDR3 protein: CASSEPEQPQHF; D gene: NA; J gene: TRBJ1-5; clone size: NA; V gene: TRBV6-1
CDR3 DNA: TGTGCCAGCAGTACAGGGGCCCTCACAGATACGCAGTATTTT; CDR3 protein: CASSTGALTDTQYF; D gene: TRBD1; J gene: TRBJ2-3; clone size: once; V gene: TRBV5-4
CDR3 DNA: TGTGCCAGCAGGATGACAGATAATAGCAATCAGCCCCAGCATTTT; CDR3 protein: CASRMTDNSNQPQHF; D gene: NA; J gene: TRBJ1-5; clone size: NA; V gene: TRBV2
CDR3 DNA: TGTGCCTGGACACAGACGAACACTGAAGCTTTCTTT; CDR3 protein: CAWTQTNTEAFF; D gene: NA; J gene: TRBJ1-1; clone size: once; V gene: TRBV30
CDR3 DNA: TGTGCCAGCAGGGCCGGGACAGACTATGGCTACACCTTC; CDR3 protein: CASRAGTDYGYTF; D gene: TRBD1; J gene: TRBJ1-2; clone size: NA; V gene: TRBV25-1
CDR3 DNA: TGTGCCAGCAGGGAGGACAGGGAGGGACGCTACGAGCAGTACTTC; CDR3 protein: CASREDREGRYEQYF; D gene: NA; J gene: TRBJ2-7; clone size: NA; V gene: TRBV28
CDR3 DNA: TGTGCCAGTAGCCCGACAGGGTGGGGATTTTATGGCTACACCTTC; CDR3 protein: CASSPTGWGFYGYTF; D gene: TRBD1; J gene: TRBJ1-2; clone size: NA; V gene: TRBV19
CDR3 DNA: TGTGCCAGCAGCTATAGCGGGAGGACTGGGGATACGCAGTATTTT; CDR3 protein: CASSYSGRTGDTQYF; D gene: TRBD2; J gene: TRBJ2-3; clone size: NA; V gene: TRBV5-4
CDR3 DNA: TGTGCCAGTACCAAAGGGCCGGGACAGAGCCTTTACTTGTATTTT; CDR3 protein: CASTKGPGQSLYLYF; D gene: TRBD1; J gene: TRBJ2-3; clone size: NA; V gene: TRBV19
CDR3 DNA: TGTGCCACCAGCAGAGATATTACGAGGGCCCGGGGCTACACCTTC; CDR3 protein: CATSRDITRARGYTF; D gene: NA; J gene: TRBJ1-2; clone size: NA; V gene: TRBV15
CDR3 DNA: TGTGCCAGCAGTACAGCGGGAAGTAGCTCCTACAATGAGCAGTTCTTC; CDR3 protein: CASSTAGSSSYNEQFF; D gene: TRBD2; J gene: TRBJ2-1; clone size: NA; V gene: TRBV7-3
CDR3 DNA: TGTGCCAGCAGTCCTATTCAAGGGAGTGGCTACACCTTC; CDR3 protein: CASSPIQGSGYTF; D gene: NA; J gene: TRBJ1-2; clone size: NA; V gene: TRBV27
CDR3 DNA: TGCGCCAGCAGTCGACAGACGACAACTAATGAAAAACTGTTTTTT; CDR3 protein: CASSRQTTTNEKLFF; D gene: NA; J gene: TRBJ1-4; clone size: NA; V gene: TRBV4-3
CDR3 DNA: TGTGCCAGCTCACCACCGGCCGCCCCGGGAGAGACCCAGTACTTC; CDR3 protein: CASSPPAAPGETQYF; D gene: NA; J gene: TRBJ2-5; clone size: NA; V gene: TRBV18